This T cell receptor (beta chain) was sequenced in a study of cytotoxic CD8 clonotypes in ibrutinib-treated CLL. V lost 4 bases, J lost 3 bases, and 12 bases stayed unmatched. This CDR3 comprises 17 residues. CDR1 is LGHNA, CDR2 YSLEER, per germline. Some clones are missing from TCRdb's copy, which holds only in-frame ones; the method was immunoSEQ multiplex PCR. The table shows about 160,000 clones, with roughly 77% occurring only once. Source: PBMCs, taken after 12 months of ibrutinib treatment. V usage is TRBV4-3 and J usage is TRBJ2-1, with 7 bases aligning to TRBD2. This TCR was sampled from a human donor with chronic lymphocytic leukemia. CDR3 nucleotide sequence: TGCGCCAGCAGCCGCAGGGTGGCGGGAGTGAACTACAATGAGCAGTTCTTC. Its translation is CASSRRVAGVNYNEQFF.